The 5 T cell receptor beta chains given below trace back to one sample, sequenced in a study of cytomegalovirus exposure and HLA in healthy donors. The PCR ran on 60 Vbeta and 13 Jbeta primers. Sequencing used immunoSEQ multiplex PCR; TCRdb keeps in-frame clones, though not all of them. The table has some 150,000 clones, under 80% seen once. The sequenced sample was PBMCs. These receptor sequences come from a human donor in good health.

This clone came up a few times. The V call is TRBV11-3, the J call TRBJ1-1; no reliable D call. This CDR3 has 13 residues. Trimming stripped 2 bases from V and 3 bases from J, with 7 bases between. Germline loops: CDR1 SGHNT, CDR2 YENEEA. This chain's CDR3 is CASSLLGDTEAFF. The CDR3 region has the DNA TGTGCCAGCAGCTTACTGGGAGACACTGAAGCTTTCTTT.

The CDR3 DNA reads TGTGCCAGCAGCCCCTGGACAGGGGAAACCTACGAGCAGTACTTC. Translating gives CASSPWTGETYEQYF. The chain has TRBV7-9 and TRBJ2-7; 9 nucleotides match TRBD1. The germline CDR1 and CDR2 sequences are SEHNR and FQNEAQ (reference sequence). Losses at the gene ends were 5 bases for V and 2 bases for J; bases not matched to a gene: 7. This CDR3 has 15 residues.

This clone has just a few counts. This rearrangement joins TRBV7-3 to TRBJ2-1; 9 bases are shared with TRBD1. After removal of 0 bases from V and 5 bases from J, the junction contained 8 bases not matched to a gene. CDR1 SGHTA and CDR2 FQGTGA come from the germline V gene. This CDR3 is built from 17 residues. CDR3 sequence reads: CASSLTSIRTGDNEQFF. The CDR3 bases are TGTGCCAGCAGCTTAACCTCGATACGGACAGGGGACAATGAGCAGTTCTTC.

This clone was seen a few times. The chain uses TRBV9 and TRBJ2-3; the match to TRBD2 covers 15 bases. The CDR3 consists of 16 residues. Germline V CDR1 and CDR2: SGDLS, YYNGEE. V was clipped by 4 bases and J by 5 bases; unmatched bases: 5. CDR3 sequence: CASSPGLAGGLDTQYF. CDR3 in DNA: TGTGCCAGCAGCCCAGGACTAGCGGGGGGGTTAGATACGCAGTATTTT.

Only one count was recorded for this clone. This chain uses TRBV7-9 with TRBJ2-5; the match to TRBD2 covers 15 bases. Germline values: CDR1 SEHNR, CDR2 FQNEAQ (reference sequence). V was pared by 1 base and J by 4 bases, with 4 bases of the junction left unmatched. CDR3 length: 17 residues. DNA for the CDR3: TGTGCCAGCAGCTTAGAAGGGACTAGCGGGGGGTCAGAGACCCAGTACTTC. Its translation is CASSLEGTSGGSETQYF.